The 29 T cell receptor beta chains listed next were all sequenced from one sample in a study of technical replicates of blood from several donors. Only in-frame clones appear in the TCRdb table, and some are missing; sequencing was by immunoSEQ multiplex PCR. Of approximately 97,000 clones listed, around 96% are singletons. The specimen was T cells isolated from PBMCs. The source is a human donor in good health.

This clone was counted a single time. The chain recombines TRBV27 with TRBJ2-1; the match to TRBD2 covers 9 bases. Germline CDR1 reads MNHEY; CDR2 reads SMNVEV (reference sequence). CDR3 length equals 18 residues. Germline trimming cut 5 bases from V and 3 bases from J; bases unmatched to any gene: 14. The DNA of the CDR3 is TGTGCCAGCAGTCCGATAGTCGGGACTAGCAACTTCTACAATGAGCAGTTCTTC. Translation: CASSPIVGTSNFYNEQFF.

This chain links TRBV25-1 with TRBJ2-7; D call uncertain. The ends were cut back, 6 bases at V and 3 bases at J, with 9 bases in the middle. The CDR3 sequence is 12 residues long. In germline, CDR1 is MGHDK, CDR2 SYGVNS. CDR3 residues: CASRGDGYEQYF. CDR3 nucleotide sequence: TGTGCCAGCAGAGGAGATGGCTACGAGCAGTACTTC.

The table lists this clone with a count of one. The V and J genes are TRBV9 and TRBJ1-3, with 9 bases lining up with TRBD1. With V trimmed by 2 bases and J by 0 bases, 9 bases remained unmatched. CDR1 and CDR2 from the germline V gene are SGDLS and YYNGEE. CDR3 length: 18 residues. The CDR3 DNA is TGTGCCAGCAGCGTCGCCGGGACAGGGTACGTCTCTGGAAACACCATATATTTT. Protein product: CASSVAGTGYVSGNTIYF.

The V gene is TRBV28, the J gene TRBJ1-1; D may be TRBD1 (5 bases). This CDR3 is 14 amino acids long. Germline values: CDR1 MDHEN, CDR2 SYDVKM. Trimming took 8 bases from V and 4 from J, leaving 17 bases between them. The CDR3 sequence: CASALEGLVTEAFF. The DNA of the CDR3 is TGTGCCAGCGCCTTGGAGGGGCTGGTCACTGAAGCTTTCTTT.

This chain connects TRBV7-6 to TRBJ2-7, with TRBD2 matching 7 bases. Germline V gives CDR1 SGHVS, CDR2 FNYEAQ. The CDR3 contains 15 residues. V dropped 5 bases and J dropped 5; count of bases not matched to a gene: 12. Here the CDR3 DNA reads TGTGCCAGCAGCGAAAGGGGCCGGGGGAGGGACGAGCAGTACTTC. It yields the protein CASSERGRGRDEQYF.

The genes are TRBV7-8 and TRBJ2-3; 7 bases are a match to TRBD2. CDR3 length equals 17 residues. V lost 7 bases to trimming and J lost 2 bases; unmatched junction nucleotides: 15. Looked up from germline, CDR1 is SGHVS and CDR2 is FQNEAQ. CDR3 sequence: CASTFGSPSGPTDTQYF. CDR3 nucleotides: TGTGCCAGCACCTTTGGGAGTCCTAGCGGTCCCACAGATACGCAGTATTTT.

The chain joins TRBV6-6 to TRBJ1-2; TRBD1 agrees at 8 bases. After removal of 8 bases from V and 5 bases from J, the junction contained 7 bases not matched to a gene. The CDR3 covers 13 residues. Germline V gene lookup returns CDR1 MNHNY and CDR2 SVGAGI (reference sequence). Written as DNA, the CDR3 is TGTGCCAGCCGACAGGGGTTCAATTATGGCTACACCTTC. This encodes CASRQGFNYGYTF.

V is TRBV9 and J is TRBJ2-7; 9 bases are a match to TRBD1. The V gene's germline CDR1 is SGDLS and CDR2 YYNGEE. V was clipped by 0 bases and J by 8 bases; unmatched bases: 9. The CDR3 extends over 15 amino acids. CDR3 sequence reads: CASSVARDRESKQYF. The DNA of the CDR3 is TGTGCCAGCAGCGTAGCCAGGGACAGGGAAAGTAAGCAGTACTTC.

V gene TRBV7-9 combines with J gene TRBJ2-4, with 7 bases matching TRBD1. This CDR3 is built from 15 residues. The germline gives CDR1 SEHNR, CDR2 FQNEAQ (reference sequence). The V gene end was trimmed by 2 bases and the J gene end by 6 bases; junction bases not matched to a gene: 7. CDR3 sequence reads: CASSLKQGQLNIQYF. The CDR3 DNA sequence: TGTGCCAGCAGCTTAAAACAGGGGCAGTTAAACATTCAGTACTTC.

V is TRBV28 and J is TRBJ1-5; TRBD1 is a possible D gene (5 bases). Trimming cost V 8 bases and J 4 bases, with 18 bases left between them. The CDR3 totals 15 residues. Per the germline V gene, CDR1 is MDHEN and CDR2 is SYDVKM. CDR3 nucleotides: TGTGCCAGCCGTGGTTTGGGGCAGTCAAATCAGCCCCAGCATTTT. This encodes CASRGLGQSNQPQHF.

This clone occurred once. This sequence joins TRBV5-1 and TRBJ2-2; 9 bases map to TRBD1. Trimming took 1 base from V and 5 from J; bases not matched to a gene: 12. The CDR3 loop spans 18 amino acids. Looked up from germline, CDR1 is SGHRS and CDR2 is YFSETQ. CDR3 bases: TGCGCCAGCAGCTTGAACCGGGACAGGGATATAAGGACCGGGGAGCTGTTTTTT. This encodes CASSLNRDRDIRTGELFF.

The chain couples TRBV25-1 to TRBJ2-7; no clear D gene. This CDR3 comprises 13 residues. The germline V and J ends were trimmed by 4 bases and 0 bases, with 7 bases remaining between them. From germline, CDR1 is MGHDK and CDR2 SYGVNS. This CDR3 reads CASSGLYSYEQYF. DNA of the CDR3: TGTGCCAGCAGTGGACTCTACTCCTACGAGCAGTACTTC.

This rearrangement joins TRBV18 to TRBJ2-7; the D gene is possibly TRBD1 (5 bases). The ends were cut back, 3 bases at V and 2 bases at J, with 11 bases in the middle. The V gene's germline CDR1 is KGHSH and CDR2 LQKENI. The CDR3 has 14 amino acids. The CDR3: CASSPLDSAYEQYF. The CDR3 DNA reads TGTGCCAGCTCACCCCTCGACAGTGCCTACGAGCAGTACTTC. Full variable domain (remainder filled in from reference TRBV18 and TRBJ2-7): NAGVMQNPRHLVRRRGQEARLRCSPMKGHSHVYWYRQLPEEGLKFMVYLQKENIIDESGMPKERFSAEFPKEGPSILRIQQVVRGDSAAYFCASSPLDSAYEQYFGPGTRLTVT.

The chain combines TRBV5-5 with TRBJ1-2; 10 nucleotides line up with TRBD1. This CDR3 region has 15 residues. J lost 4 bases, V lost 3 bases, and 6 bases had no gene match. Germline-derived CDR1 and CDR2 are SGHKS and YYEKEE (reference sequence). CDR3 protein: CASSYGTGDPYGYTF. CDR3 DNA sequence: TGTGCCAGCAGCTACGGGACAGGGGACCCCTATGGCTACACCTTC. Using reference TRBV5-5 and TRBJ1-2 for the parts outside the CDR3, the full variable domain is DAGVTQSPTHLIKTRGQQVTLRCSPISGHKSVSWYQQVLGQGPQFIFQYYEKEERGRGNFPDRFSARQFPNYSSELNVNALLLGDSALYLCASSYGTGDPYGYTFGSGTRLTVV.

V and J are TRBV6-5 and TRBJ2-7, with D perhaps matching TRBD1 (5 bases). CDR1 and CDR2 (germline): MNHEY, SVGAGI. Trimming pared 6 bases from V and 2 bases from J, leaving 11 bases between. The CDR3 has 13 amino acids. In DNA, the CDR3 is TGTGCCAGCAGGGCACTACAGGCCTACGAGCAGTACTTC. This codes for CASRALQAYEQYF.

The V and J genes are TRBV10-2 and TRBJ2-1; D is possibly TRBD2 (6 bases). The CDR3 is 14 residues long. Trimming removed 7 bases from V and 1 base from J, with 11 bases in between. Per the germline V gene, CDR1 is WSHSY and CDR2 is SAAADI. CDR3 region: CASTTAGSYNEQFF. CDR3 in DNA: TGCGCCAGCACGACGGCGGGGTCCTACAATGAGCAGTTCTTC.

This rearrangement joins TRBV6-1 to TRBJ1-5; TRBD1 matches at 8 bases. With 5 bases clipped from V and 3 bases from J, the junction kept 3 bases outside the gene matches. CDR3 size: 14 residues. Germline CDR1 reads MNHNS; CDR2 reads SASEGT. The CDR3 reads CASSWTGNNQPQHF. CDR3 DNA: TGTGCCAGCAGTTGGACAGGGAACAATCAGCCCCAGCATTTT.

The rearrangement links TRBV6-6 to TRBJ2-1; D unresolved. Trimming pared 4 bases from V and 6 bases from J, leaving 4 bases between. This CDR3 spans 11 amino acids. Germline values: CDR1 MNHNY, CDR2 SVGAGI (reference sequence). The CDR3 spells CASSWANEQFF. CDR3 bases: TGTGCCAGCAGTTGGGCCAATGAGCAGTTCTTC.

The rearrangement links TRBV13 to TRBJ2-1; 8 bases line up with TRBD2. CDR1 is PRHDT, CDR2 FYEKMQ, per germline (reference sequence). The CDR3 has 16 residues. The ends lost 4 bases at V and 4 bases at J; junction bases unmatched: 9. This chain's CDR3 is CASSSLGLDTYNEQFF. CDR3 DNA sequence: TGTGCCAGCAGCTCCCTGGGACTAGATACTTACAATGAGCAGTTCTTC.

This clone appeared a single time. This chain joins TRBV27 and TRBJ1-2, with a tentative D call TRBD1 (5 bases). CDR1 and CDR2 from the germline V gene are MNHEY and SMNVEV (reference sequence). The CDR3 totals 14 residues. V was trimmed by 0 bases and J by 5 bases, leaving 10 bases between them. CDR3 in amino acids: CASSLSTARYGYTF. Written as DNA, the CDR3 is TGTGCCAGCAGTTTATCGACAGCTCGGTATGGCTACACCTTC.

V and J are TRBV4-2 and TRBJ1-2, with D maybe TRBD1 (6 bases). The CDR3 runs to 15 residues. The V gene's germline CDR1 is LGHNA and CDR2 YNFKEQ. The V gene lost 0 bases and the J gene lost 4 bases, with 12 bases spanning the gap. This CDR3 is CASSQDEGVGYGYTF. As DNA, the CDR3 is TGTGCCAGCAGCCAAGATGAGGGGGTTGGCTATGGCTACACCTTC.

The genes are TRBV6-1 and TRBJ1-1; D unresolved. With 7 bases removed from V and 1 base from J, the gap between germline ends came to 10 bases. Per the germline V gene, CDR1 is MNHNS and CDR2 is SASEGT. This CDR3 spans 13 amino acids. This CDR3 is CASIPIRNTEAFF. The CDR3 bases are TGTGCCAGCATTCCCATCAGGAACACTGAAGCTTTCTTT.

This chain connects TRBV2 to TRBJ2-1; 13 bases match TRBD2. This CDR3 has 17 residues. The V and J ends lost 8 bases and 4 bases, in that order; junction bases with no gene match: 11. Germline-derived CDR1 and CDR2 are SNHLY and FYNNEI. In DNA form, the CDR3 reads TGTGCCAGCGGGACTCTCTGGACTAGCGGGAGTTACAATGAGCAGTTCTTC. Translating it yields CASGTLWTSGSYNEQFF.

The J gene is TRBJ1-2, the V gene TRBV6-1; TRBD1 might be the D (5 bases). V was clipped by 6 bases and J by 0 bases, with 8 bases between them. The CDR3 has 13 residues. Germline CDR1 and CDR2: MNHNS and SASEGT. CDR3 in amino acids: CASSVTANYGYTF. The CDR3 DNA reads TGTGCCAGCAGCGTGACAGCTAACTATGGCTACACCTTC.

The chain has TRBV5-4 and TRBJ2-2; TRBD2 aligns across 8 bases. CDR3 length: 16 amino acids. Germline V gene data show CDR1 as SGHNT and CDR2 as YYREEE (reference sequence). V dropped 6 bases and J dropped 0; count of bases not matched to a gene: 7. The CDR3 here is CASKTSGRTNTGELFF. CDR3 in DNA: TGTGCCAGCAAAACTAGCGGCAGGACGAACACCGGGGAGCTGTTTTTT.

The V and J genes are TRBV10-3 and TRBJ2-1, with 7 bases identical to TRBD1. The CDR3 length is 15 residues. Germline V gene data show CDR1 as ENHRY and CDR2 as SYGVKD. With 7 bases clipped from V and 3 bases from J, the junction kept 9 bases outside the gene matches. CDR3 region: CAITEGTDLYNEQFF. CDR3 in DNA: TGTGCCATCACCGAAGGGACAGATCTCTACAATGAGCAGTTCTTC.

CDR3 in amino acids: CASSQYPRTEYEQYF. The DNA of the CDR3 is TGCGCCAGCAGCCAATATCCCAGGACAGAATACGAGCAGTACTTC. V is TRBV4-3 and J is TRBJ2-7; D perhaps matches TRBD1 (6 bases). The CDR3 sequence is 15 residues long. Germline-derived CDR1 and CDR2 are LGHNA and YSLEER. Trimming stripped 2 bases from V and 4 bases from J, with 15 bases between.

This chain joins TRBV7-3 and TRBJ2-1; D perhaps matches TRBD2 (6 bases). Trimming left V 3 bases short and J 0 bases short, with 12 bases between. CDR3 length equals 16 residues. Germline CDR1 SGHTA, CDR2 FQGTGA. The CDR3 bases are TGTGCCAGCAGCTTTGATAGCGGTAGCTCCTACAATGAGCAGTTCTTC. This codes for CASSFDSGSSYNEQFF. Filled out from reference TRBV7-3 and TRBJ2-1, the complete variable domain reads GAGVSQTPSNKVTEKGKYVELRCDPISGHTALYWYRQSLGQGPEFLIYFQGTGAADDSGLPNDRFFAVRPEGSVSTLKIQRTERGDSAVYLCASSFDSGSSYNEQFFGPGTRLTVL.

The table lists this clone with a count of one. The rearrangement uses TRBV28 and TRBJ2-6; D is ambiguous. Germline-derived CDR1 and CDR2 are MDHEN and SYDVKM. The CDR3 contains 15 residues. Trimming removed 7 bases from V and 0 bases from J, with 10 bases in between. The CDR3: CASKGASSGANVLTF. The CDR3 region has the DNA TGTGCCAGCAAAGGAGCTAGCTCTGGGGCCAACGTCCTGACTTTC.